The 4 T cell receptor beta chains below were found in one sample sequenced in a study of cytomegalovirus exposure and HLA in healthy donors. PCR primers comprised 60 Vbeta and 13 Jbeta primers. Method: immunoSEQ multiplex PCR; TCRdb's copy keeps in-frame clones and lacks some. The repertoire holds around 190,000 clones, with around 78% as singletons. The specimen sequenced was PBMCs. These receptors were obtained from a man between 25 and 39 years old in good health and CMV-seronegative.

The chain employs TRBV2 and TRBJ1-1; possible D gene TRBD1, 5 bases. This CDR3 comprises 13 residues. The V end lost 7 bases, the J end lost 0 bases, and 9 bases lay between the germline ends. Germline CDR1 and CDR2: SNHLY and FYNNEI. CDR3 DNA: TGTGCCAGCAAGACAGAATTGAACACTGAAGCTTTCTTT. It codes for CASKTELNTEAFF.

This chain joins TRBV4-2 and TRBJ2-1, with TRBD2 identical over 8 bases. The V gene's germline CDR1 is LGHNA and CDR2 YNFKEQ. CDR3 size: 17 residues. Trimming took 3 bases from V and 3 from J; bases not matched to a gene: 10. The CDR3, as DNA: TGTGCCAGCAGCCATGGTAATAGCGGGATCGGCTACAATGAGCAGTTCTTC. This translates into CASSHGNSGIGYNEQFF.

The chain couples TRBV10-3 to TRBJ2-1, with 14 positions matching TRBD2. The CDR3 is made up of 16 amino acids. Germline CDR1 is ENHRY and CDR2 is SYGVKD. With 6 bases clipped from V and 4 bases from J, the junction kept 5 bases outside the gene matches. CDR3 sequence: CAIRRGLAGVYNEQFF. CDR3 DNA: TGTGCCATCAGACGGGGACTAGCGGGAGTTTACAATGAGCAGTTCTTC.

Here the CDR3 reads CSAYRGGTEAFF. The DNA of the CDR3 is TGCAGCGCCTACAGGGGTGGAACTGAAGCTTTCTTT. The chain joins TRBV29-1 to TRBJ1-1; 7 bases fit TRBD1. Germline CDR1 is SQVTM and CDR2 is ANQGSEA. The CDR3 contains 12 residues. The trim removed 7 bases at V and 5 bases at J, leaving 7 bases unmatched.